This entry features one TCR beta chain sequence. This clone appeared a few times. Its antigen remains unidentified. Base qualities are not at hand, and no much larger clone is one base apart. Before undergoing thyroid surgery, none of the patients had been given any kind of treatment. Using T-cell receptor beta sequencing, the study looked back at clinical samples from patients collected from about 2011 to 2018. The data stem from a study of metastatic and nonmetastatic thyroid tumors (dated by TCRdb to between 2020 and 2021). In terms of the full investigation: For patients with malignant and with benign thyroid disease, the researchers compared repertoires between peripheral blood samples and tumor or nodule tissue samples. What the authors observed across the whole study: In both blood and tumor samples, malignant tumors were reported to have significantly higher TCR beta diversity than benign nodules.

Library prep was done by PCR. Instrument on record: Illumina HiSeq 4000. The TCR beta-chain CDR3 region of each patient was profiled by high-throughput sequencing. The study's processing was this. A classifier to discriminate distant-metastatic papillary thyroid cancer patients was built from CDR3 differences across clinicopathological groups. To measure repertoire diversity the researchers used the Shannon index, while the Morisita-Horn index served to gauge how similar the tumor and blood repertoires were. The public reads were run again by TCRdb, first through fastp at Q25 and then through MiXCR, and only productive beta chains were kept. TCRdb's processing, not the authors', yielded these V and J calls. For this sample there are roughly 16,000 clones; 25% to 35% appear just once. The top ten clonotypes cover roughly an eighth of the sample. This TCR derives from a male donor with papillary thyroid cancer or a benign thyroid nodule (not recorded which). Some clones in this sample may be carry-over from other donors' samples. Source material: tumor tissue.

The CDR3 protein: CASSDNRYEQYF. The base sequence is TGTGCCAGCAGTGACAACAGATACGAGCAGTACTTC. The sequence joins TRBV6-1 to TRBJ2-7; no D segment can be confidently identified. The germline V gene supplies CDR1 MNHNS and CDR2 SASEGT. The CDR3 numbers 12 residues from cysteine through phenylalanine. Just CDR3 DNA is preserved here, 36 bases in frame from base 1. V lost 3 bases and J lost 4 bases; the stretch between them is 7 bases long.